This T cell receptor (beta chain) was identified during a study of CD8 T cells in Susac syndrome. Reverse transcription of roughly 0.5 to 1 ug RNA was carried out with random hexamers. TCRdb fed the immunoSEQ multiplex PCR reads into MiXCR, producing one record per CDR3 protein. This table has about 64,000 distinct CDR3 sequences, approximately 96% appearing once. This TCR was sampled from a human donor with multiple sclerosis. Sequenced input: CD8+ T cells from PBMCs.

The chain's CDR3 is CSVDQGAREQYF. The CDR3 region has the DNA TGCAGCGTTGATCAGGGGGCGCGGGAGCAGTACTTC. The V call is TRBV29-1, the J call TRBJ2-7; TRBD1 matches 8 bases. The CDR3 is 12 residues long. Trimming took 3 bases from V and 7 from J; bases not matched to a gene: 5. Germline-derived CDR1 and CDR2 are SQVTM and ANQGSEA.